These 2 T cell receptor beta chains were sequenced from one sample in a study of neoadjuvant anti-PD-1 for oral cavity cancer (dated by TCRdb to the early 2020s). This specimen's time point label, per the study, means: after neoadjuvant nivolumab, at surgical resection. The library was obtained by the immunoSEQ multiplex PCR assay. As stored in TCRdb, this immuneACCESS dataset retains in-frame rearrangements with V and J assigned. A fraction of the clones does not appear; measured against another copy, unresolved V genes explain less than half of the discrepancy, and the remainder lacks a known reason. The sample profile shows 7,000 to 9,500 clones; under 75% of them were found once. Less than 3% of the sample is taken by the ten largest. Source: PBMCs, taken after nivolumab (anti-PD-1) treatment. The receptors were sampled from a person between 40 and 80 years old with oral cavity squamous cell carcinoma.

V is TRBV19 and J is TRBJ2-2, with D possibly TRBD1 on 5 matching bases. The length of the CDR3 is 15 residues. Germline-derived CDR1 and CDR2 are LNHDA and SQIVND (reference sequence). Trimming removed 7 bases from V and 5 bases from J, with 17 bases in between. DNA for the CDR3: TGTGCCAGTAAGGTCGACAGTTCCGCAACCGGGGAGCTGTTTTTT. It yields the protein CASKVDSSATGELFF.

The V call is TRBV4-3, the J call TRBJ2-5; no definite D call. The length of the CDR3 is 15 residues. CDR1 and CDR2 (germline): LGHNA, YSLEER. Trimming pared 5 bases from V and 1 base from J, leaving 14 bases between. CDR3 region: CASSSDLVSQETQYF. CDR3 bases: TGCGCCAGCAGCTCAGACCTCGTCTCCCAAGAGACCCAGTACTTC.